Presented here are 26 T cell receptor beta chains from one specimen sequenced in a study of T cell repertoires in cytomegalovirus infection. TCRdb processed the reads anew with MiXCR; each CDR3 protein has one entry. Of 100,000 to 150,000 distinct CDR3 sequences listed, more than 25% are singletons. The antigens of these receptors remain unknown. The specimen was CD8+ T cells from cultured PBMCs, collected from culture after CMV antigen stimulation. The receptors derive from a human donor in good health (CMV status not recorded). Some clones in this sample may be carry-over from other donors' samples.

This clonotype was detected many times. DNA for the CDR3: TGTGCCAGCAGTATTAGCGGGGGGAACCTCCTAGGCCATGAGCAGTTCTTC. Amino acids: CASSISGGNLLGHEQFF. The genes are TRBV7-9 and TRBJ2-1, with 10 bases lining up with TRBD2. The J segment lost 8 bases and the V segment lost 6 bases, leaving 16 bases of the junction unmatched. This CDR3 comprises 17 residues. CDR1 is SEHNR, CDR2 FQNEAQ, per germline (reference sequence).

This clonotype was seen a handful of times. The J gene is TRBJ2-2, the V gene TRBV6-1; D uncertain. CDR3 size: 12 residues. From germline, CDR1 is MNHNS and CDR2 SASEGT. V lost 5 bases and J 7 bases, leaving 8 bases between the germline ends. The CDR3 is CASSFPGGELFF. CDR3 DNA: TGTGCCAGCAGTTTCCCGGGCGGGGAGCTGTTTTTT.

This clonotype was detected many times. The junction differs from germline at one of its ends, possibly a read error. The CDR3 DNA reads TGTGCCAGCAGCACCTACACAGGGGGCGCTTACTTC. Its protein is CASSTYTGGAYF. The V gene is TRBV7-2, the J gene TRBJ1-2; 9 positions match TRBD1. Germline CDR1 reads SGHTA; CDR2 reads FQGNSA. The CDR3 consists of 12 residues.

This clonotype was observed a few times. The chain recombines TRBV19 with TRBJ1-2; D gene uncertain. The CDR3 totals 15 residues. CDR1 is LNHDA and CDR2 is SQIVND in the germline V gene (reference sequence). The V end lost 1 base, the J end lost 4 bases, and 13 bases lay between the germline ends. The DNA for the CDR3 is TGTGCCAGTAGTATAGCTTGGGGATCAATCTATGGCTACACCTTC. This sequence encodes CASSIAWGSIYGYTF.

The table lists this clonotype with a few counts. The chain combines TRBV4-1 with TRBJ2-1, with TRBD2 matching over 7 bases. Trimming cost V 0 bases and J 4 bases; bases outside gene matches: 6. The CDR3 sequence is 16 residues long. Germline V gives CDR1 MGHRA, CDR2 YSYEKL. In DNA form, the CDR3 reads TGCGCCAGCAGCCAAGACCCCAGCGGGGATTACAATGAGCAGTTCTTC. Protein: CASSQDPSGDYNEQFF.

The chain uses TRBV5-4 and TRBJ1-1; 9 bases agree with TRBD1. Per the germline V gene, CDR1 is SGHNT and CDR2 is YYREEE (reference sequence). J lost 7 bases, V lost 5 bases, and 3 bases had no gene match. The CDR3 contains 12 residues. CDR3 DNA sequence: TGTGCCAGCAGAACAGGGGGCAGTGAAGCTTTCTTT. Amino acid sequence: CASRTGGSEAFF.

Points on this clonotype: One end of the junction does not line up with germline, which may come from a read error. The rearrangement uses TRBV7-9 and TRBJ2-1; the D is unclear. The CDR3 length is 16 residues. Germline CDR1 SEHNR, CDR2 FQNEAQ (reference sequence). This chain's CDR3 is CASSTPIAGSYNELFF. In DNA, the CDR3 is TGTGCCAGCAGCACCCCAATAGCAGGCTCCTACAACGAGCTGTTCTTC.

V is TRBV5-4 and J is TRBJ2-1, with D maybe TRBD2 (5 bases). Looked up from germline, CDR1 is SGHNT and CDR2 is YYREEE (reference sequence). CDR3 length: 12 amino acids. The V end lost 4 bases, the J end lost 9 bases, and 11 bases lay between the germline ends. The chain's CDR3 is CASSPGGGEQFF. The CDR3 DNA sequence: TGTGCCAGCAGCCCTGGAGGCGGTGAGCAGTTCTTC.

This clonotype has more than one count but fewer than ten. The V and J genes are TRBV29-1 and TRBJ2-1, with 11 bases fitting TRBD2. Germline loops: CDR1 SQVTM, CDR2 ANQGSEA. The J segment lost 1 base and the V segment lost 1 base, leaving 9 bases of the junction unmatched. The CDR3 has 18 amino acids. CDR3 in DNA: TGCAGCGTTGAAGGAGTAGCGGGGGGGCTTTTATCCTACAATGAGCAGTTCTTC. It translates to CSVEGVAGGLLSYNEQFF.

The gene calls are TRBV7-4 and TRBJ2-7; either TRBD1 or TRBD2 may supply D (5 bases each). The CDR3 sequence is 15 residues long. Per the germline V gene, CDR1 is SGHVT and CDR2 is SQSDAQ. Trimming stripped 5 bases from V and 6 bases from J, with 20 bases between. CDR3 sequence (DNA): TGTGCCAGCAGCCCAAAACTGGGGGTCCTGGGCGAGCAGTACTTC. This encodes CASSPKLGVLGEQYF.

The rearrangement uses TRBV28 and TRBJ2-5, with a tentative D call TRBD1 (5 bases). V was clipped by 4 bases and J by 1 base, with 13 bases between them. This CDR3 has 15 residues. The germline gives CDR1 MDHEN, CDR2 SYDVKM. The CDR3 reads CASSSREAPQETQYF. The CDR3 DNA is TGTGCCAGCAGTTCCAGGGAAGCGCCCCAAGAGACCCAGTACTTC.

J is TRBJ1-2 and V is TRBV4-1; weak D call: TRBD1 (5 bases). Germline-derived CDR1 and CDR2 are MGHRA and YSYEKL. This CDR3 spans 17 amino acids. The V gene lost 2 bases and the J gene lost 3 bases, with 19 bases spanning the gap. The CDR3 DNA reads TGCGCCAGCAGCCAATCTAGGGGCGGACTGATGGACTATGGCTACACCTTC. Amino acids: CASSQSRGGLMDYGYTF.

The genes are TRBV7-3 and TRBJ2-1; 7 nucleotides align to TRBD2. CDR3 size: 15 residues. Germline assignment: CDR1 SGHTA and CDR2 FQGTGA. V dropped 1 base and J dropped 4; count of bases not matched to a gene: 4. CDR3 sequence reads: CASSLIGGSYNEQFF. The CDR3 DNA reads as TGTGCCAGCAGCTTAATCGGGGGGTCTTACAATGAGCAGTTCTTC.

This clonotype was seen more than once but under ten times. The CDR3 region is CASSSSRLGSLSYEQYF. DNA of the CDR3: TGTGCCAGCAGCTCGTCCAGGTTGGGCTCCCTATCCTACGAGCAGTACTTC. This chain uses TRBV7-2 with TRBJ2-7; D is unclear. Trimming shortened V by 4 bases and J by 1 base, and 20 bases separated the two germline ends. Looked up from germline, CDR1 is SGHTA and CDR2 is FQGNSA. This CDR3 comprises 17 residues.

The chain combines TRBV12-3 or TRBV12-4 with TRBJ2-5, with TRBD2 matching 10 bases. Trimming at V came to 6 bases and at J to 2 bases, leaving 9 bases not matched to a gene. There are 16 residues in the CDR3. In DNA form, the CDR3 reads TGTGCCAGCAGAATAAGCGGGGGGGCCTTTCAAGAGACCCAGTACTTC. Protein: CASRISGGAFQETQYF.

The J gene is TRBJ2-3, the V gene TRBV2, with TRBD1 matching over 8 bases. V shed 5 bases, J shed 7 bases, and the junction held 8 bases outside the gene matches. The CDR3 runs to 14 residues. Germline CDR1 is SNHLY and CDR2 is FYNNEI. The CDR3 region has the DNA TGTGCCAGCAGTTGGACAGGGCAGACAAATACGCAGTATTTT. Amino acids: CASSWTGQTNTQYF.

This clonotype was found a few times. The J gene is TRBJ2-1, the V gene TRBV29-1, with 7 positions matching TRBD2. In germline, CDR1 is SQVTM, CDR2 ANQGSEA. V dropped 1 base and J dropped 0; count of bases not matched to a gene: 24. CDR3 length equals 22 residues. The CDR3 nucleotides read TGCAGCGTTGAAGGTGTCCTGTCGGGGGGTACTCATATATCTAGCTCCTACAATGAGCAGTTCTTC. Its protein product is CSVEGVLSGGTHISSSYNEQFF.

This clonotype was picked up a small number of times. The chain combines TRBV6-2 or TRBV6-3 with TRBJ1-5; TRBD1 matches at 11 bases. J was trimmed by 7 bases and V by 4 bases; bases with no gene match: 3. This CDR3 spans 14 amino acids. Germline CDR1 is MNHEY and CDR2 is SVGEGT. The CDR3 sequence is CASSWTGGRQPQHF. As DNA, the CDR3 is TGTGCCAGCAGTTGGACAGGGGGCCGACAGCCCCAGCATTTT.

This clonotype was detected only a few times. This sequence joins TRBV25-1 and TRBJ2-5; D gene uncertain. The V end lost 3 bases, the J end lost 1 base, and 6 bases lay between the germline ends. The CDR3 runs to 13 residues. The germline CDR1 and CDR2 sequences are MGHDK and SYGVNS. The CDR3 sequence: CASSDPLQETQYF. As DNA, the CDR3 is TGTGCCAGCAGTGATCCACTCCAAGAGACCCAGTACTTC.

This clonotype was counted a few times. V usage is TRBV5-4 and J usage is TRBJ2-7, with D unresolved. This CDR3 region has 15 residues. Germline values: CDR1 SGHNT, CDR2 YYREEE (reference sequence). The V gene lost 4 bases and the J gene lost 2 bases, with 16 bases spanning the gap. As DNA, the CDR3 is TGTGCCAGCAGCCCCCAGGCTGACGTCCCCTACGAGCAGTACTTC. Protein sequence: CASSPQADVPYEQYF.

Of note for this clonotype: Compared with germline, one end of the junction differs, possibly owing to a read error. This chain links TRBV6-1 with TRBJ1-2; tentatively, D is TRBD1 (6 bases). From germline, CDR1 is MNHNS and CDR2 SASEGT. The CDR3 runs to 18 residues. The CDR3 sequence is CAGSGTAGTPERVYGYTF. The CDR3 nucleotides are TGTGCCGGCAGTGGAACCGCCGGGACACCCGAAAGAGTCTATGGCTACACCTTC.

The chain carries TRBV7-2 and TRBJ2-7, with D uncertain. The CDR3 has 15 residues. V lost 3 bases and J 3 bases, leaving 15 bases between the germline ends. CDR1 is SGHTA, CDR2 FQGNSA, per germline. CDR3 sequence reads: CASSLFPQSGYEQYF. CDR3 bases: TGTGCCAGCAGCTTGTTTCCTCAATCGGGCTACGAGCAGTACTTC.

In its sample, this clonotype was seen a few times. The chain joins TRBV12-3 or TRBV12-4 to TRBJ1-5; D call uncertain. The CDR3 loop spans 13 amino acids. V was pared by 5 bases and J by 4 bases, with 9 bases between. The CDR3 sequence: CASSRVGNQPQHF. The CDR3 nucleotides are TGTGCCAGCAGTAGGGTAGGGAATCAGCCCCAGCATTTT.

The rearrangement joins TRBV27 to TRBJ1-4, with a weak D call TRBD1 (6 bases). Germline CDR1 and CDR2: MNHEY and SMNVEV (reference sequence). Trimming took 0 bases from V and 4 from J, leaving 9 bases between them. There are 15 residues in the CDR3. The CDR3 region has the DNA TGTGCCAGCAGTTTATCGGGGACACGTAATGAAAAACTGTTTTTT. Protein sequence: CASSLSGTRNEKLFF.

This clonotype was counted between two and nine times. The chain couples TRBV7-9 to TRBJ2-3; TRBD1 or TRBD2 may be the D gene (5 bases each). Trimming pared 4 bases from V and 2 bases from J, leaving 16 bases between. The CDR3 has 16 amino acids. Germline V lookup: CDR1 SEHNR, CDR2 FQNEAQ (reference sequence). The CDR3 here is CASSSPGVGTTDTQYF. The CDR3 DNA sequence: TGTGCCAGCAGCTCACCGGGCGTAGGGACCACAGATACGCAGTATTTT.

V gene TRBV7-9 combines with J gene TRBJ2-3; 7 nucleotides match TRBD2. The germline CDR1 and CDR2 sequences are SEHNR and FQNEAQ (reference sequence). The V and J ends lost 2 bases and 4 bases, in that order; junction bases with no gene match: 6. The length of the CDR3 is 15 residues. CDR3 in DNA: TGTGCCAGCAGCTTAATTCGGGGGGAAGCAGATACGCAGTATTTT. Protein product: CASSLIRGEADTQYF.